This record looks at one TCR beta chain sequence and its context. What antigen it recognizes has not been identified. Base-call qualities are not available, and no considerably larger clone is one nucleotide away. This CDR3 is also generated by other DNA sequences in the sample. Its CDR3 holds 14 amino acids, cysteine through phenylalanine. Only CDR3 DNA remains: 42 bases, in frame from the first base. Ends trimmed: V by 0 bases, J by 5 bases; bases unmatched to a gene: 3. The germline V gene supplies CDR1 SGDLS and CDR2 YYNGEE. TCRbeta CDR3 regions were amplified from genomic DNA by means of the immunoSEQ Assay, a bias-controlled multiplex PCR. For the original study's pipeline: Nucleated cell counts per sample were estimated from amplification of reference gene primers within the assay. To quantify the absolute abundance of each unique TCRbeta CDR3 rearrangement, sequence reads were collapsed and filtered. For each sample, productive Simpson clonality was calculated as the square root of Simpson's diversity index over productive rearrangements. Drawn from immuneACCESS, this table holds only the in-frame rearrangements with V and J called that TCRdb kept. Clones are partly lost; checked studies trace under half to an unresolved V gene and leave the rest unexplained. The V and J calls and the clone size are those of that table, but D and trimming were determined from the DNA. The sample table shows about 340,000 clones, and 92% are seen once. The ten largest clones add up to less than 20% of the sample.

This sample was taken from a study of blood T cell repertoires in COVID-19 (dated by TCRdb to 2020 to 2022). At the level of the whole study: Samples covering the acute and convalescent phases of COVID-19 were provided by collaborators in the United States, Italy and Spain. The material from the prospective study consisted of cDNA or gDNA derived from T cells, B-cell-depleted T cells, or PBMCs. The dataset comprised deeply sampled blood TCRbeta repertoires from subjects exposed to, actively infected with, or recovered from COVID-19. Samples came from the ongoing ImmuneRACE study (first 160 participants) plus 1,254 subjects from 6 global collaborators. The repertoires were released in a freely available public database intended as a resource for research on the immune response to SARS-CoV-2. HLA class I and class II types, where available, came from metadata supplied by the sample provider rather than from assay-based typing. Nearly every sample came with metadata listing a de-identified subject ID, COVID-19 status, age in years and sex. Broader findings and caveats from the paper: Clinical and demographic metadata were provided uncurated, with the amount varying by source and participant.

Participants in the prospective study were enrolled through a virtual design, were aged roughly 18 to 90 years, and lived in 24 United States geographic areas. In the prospective study, cohorts were assigned on the basis of participant-reported clinical history obtained from a screening survey and a study questionnaire. Recovered participants in ImmuneRACE Cohort 3 were defined as having two consecutive negative NP/OP PCR tests, clearance from a healthcare professional, or resolution of symptoms. Each participant in the prospective study had whole blood, serum and a nasopharyngeal or oropharyngeal swab collected by mobile phlebotomists. Prospective study participants could optionally give additional blood draws and questionnaires over a 2-month period. Before DNA extraction, blood samples from the prospective study were shipped at room temperature or frozen.

The rearrangement combines TRBV9 with TRBJ1-2; 8 middle bases align to TRBD1. Material: PBMCs or T cells enriched from blood (not recorded which). The source of this sequence is a woman in her twenties or thirties who had recovered from COVID-19. The CDR3 here reads CASSVGQGSYGYTF. The bases are TGTGCCAGCAGCGTAGGACAGGGGAGTTATGGCTACACCTTC.